This T cell receptor (beta chain) was documented in a study of cytomegalovirus exposure and HLA in healthy donors. This clone was recorded a few times. This table comes from immunoSEQ multiplex PCR, and its TCRdb copy is limited to in-frame clones, with some not included. The sample has fewer than 150,000 clones, about 88% seen once. V gave up 4 bases and J gave up 7 bases, with 10 bases separating them. Per the germline V gene, CDR1 is SGHDN and CDR2 is FVKESK. The CDR3 runs 12 residues. While the first cohort had 600 to 850 subjects, the donors belonged to the separate validation cohort of over a hundred subjects.

The genes are TRBV14 and TRBJ2-5; unclear D gene. The sequenced material came from PBMCs. The TCR comes from a man younger than 35 in good health and CMV-seropositive. CDR3 protein: CASSPGRGTQYF. The CDR3 DNA reads TGTGCCAGCAGCCCCGGTCGCGGGACCCAGTACTTC.